A selection of T cell receptor beta chains follows, all from one sample in a study of CD8 T cells in Susac syndrome. TCRdb ran MiXCR on the immunoSEQ multiplex PCR reads and lists one entry per CDR3 protein. Seen here are fewer than 150,000 distinct CDR3 sequences, 85% to 95% observed once, and the top ten hold 0.25% to 0.3%. Sequencing was done on a sample of CD8+ T cells from PBMCs. The receptor set was obtained from a human donor in good health. Both conserved end residues are part of each CDR3. The order of the fields is D gene, J gene, V gene, clone size, CDR3 protein, CDR3 DNA. A D gene is named only where the DNA matches it firmly. Only some rows state a clone size, as once, few, many or a class for expanded clones.

. | TRBJ2-5 | TRBV6-2/TRBV6-3 | . | CASSYDQETQYF | TGTGCCAGCAGTTACGACCAAGAGACCCAGTACTTC
TRBD1 | TRBJ2-5 | TRBV27 | . | CASRGTGAETQYF | TGTGCCAGCAGGGGGACAGGGGCAGAGACCCAGTACTTC
TRBD2 | TRBJ2-5 | TRBV4-2 | . | CASSQYWTSGTRGETQYF | TGTGCCAGCAGCCAGTACTGGACTAGCGGGACTAGGGGAGAGACCCAGTACTTC
TRBD1 | TRBJ1-1 | TRBV7-9 | once | CASSKTGLGAEAFF | TGTGCCAGCAGCAAGACAGGGCTCGGCGCTGAAGCTTTCTTT
. | TRBJ2-5 | TRBV29-1 | once | CSVEVEGPGETQYF | TGCAGCGTTGAAGTCGAGGGGCCGGGAGAGACCCAGTACTTC
. | TRBJ2-5 | TRBV6-5 | . | CASSYSMASREETQYF | TGTGCCAGCAGTTACTCGATGGCCAGCAGAGAAGAGACCCAGTACTTC
. | TRBJ2-5 | TRBV9 | . | CASSVHGGGGETQYF | TGTGCCAGCAGCGTACATGGGGGAGGAGGAGAGACCCAGTACTTC
. | TRBJ1-5 | TRBV15 | . | CATSPPYAGIQPQHF | TGTGCCACCAGCCCTCCCTATGCAGGGATCCAGCCCCAGCATTTT
. | TRBJ2-7 | TRBV7-9 | . | CASSLESKAYEQYF | TGTGCCAGCAGCTTAGAGTCGAAAGCCTACGAGCAGTACTTC
. | TRBJ2-1 | TRBV4-3 | . | CASSSGFYNEQFF | TGCGCCAGCAGTAGCGGATTCTACAATGAGCAGTTCTTC
TRBD1 | TRBJ2-2 | TRBV24-1 | . | CATSDTGENTGELFF | TGTGCCACCAGTGATACAGGGGAGAACACCGGGGAGCTGTTTTTT
. | TRBJ2-2 | TRBV29-1 | . | CSVVGTTGELFF | TGCAGCGTTGTAGGAACCACCGGGGAGCTGTTTTTT
. | TRBJ2-1 | TRBV12-3/TRBV12-4 | . | CASSFQAKLEFF | TGTGCCAGCAGTTTTCAGGCTAAGTTGGAGTTCTTC
TRBD2 | TRBJ2-7 | TRBV27 | . | CASSSIAGAHEQYF | TGTGCCAGCAGCTCAATAGCGGGAGCCCACGAGCAGTACTTC
. | TRBJ1-2 | TRBV6-5 | once | CASSYSRTGAWDGGYTF | TGTGCCAGCAGTTACTCGCGAACAGGAGCGTGGGACGGCGGCTACACCTTC
. | TRBJ2-1 | TRBV5-6 | . | CASSGRNMIGNEQFF | TGTGCCAGCAGCGGTCGGAACATGATAGGGAATGAGCAGTTCTTC
TRBD1 | TRBJ2-7 | TRBV5-1 | . | CASSSGTGPNEQYF | TGCGCCAGCAGCTCCGGGACAGGGCCCAACGAGCAGTACTTC
. | TRBJ2-7 | TRBV19 | . | CASSPVRGGSGEQYF | TGTGCCAGTAGTCCGGTTCGGGGTGGGAGCGGCGAGCAGTACTTC
. | TRBJ2-5 | TRBV27 | . | CASRGIGSGQTQETQYF | TGTGCCAGCAGGGGTATTGGGAGTGGGCAAACCCAAGAGACCCAGTACTTC
. | TRBJ2-7 | TRBV5-1 | . | CASSLVRQHEQYF | TGCGCCAGCAGCCTAGTTCGTCAACACGAGCAGTACTTC
. | TRBJ1-5 | TRBV7-9 | . | CASGELNQPQHF | TGTGCCTCGGGGGAGTTAAATCAGCCCCAGCATTTT
. | TRBJ1-1 | TRBV7-9 | . | CASTVDSMNTEALF | TGTGCCAGCACCGTTGATTCTATGAACACTGAAGCTCTCTTT
. | TRBJ2-1 | TRBV9 | . | CASSGLSAYNEQFF | TGTGCCAGCAGCGGTCTGAGCGCCTACAATGAGCAGTTCTTC
TRBD2 | TRBJ2-1 | TRBV20-1 | . | CSAETGTSGSVIGEQFF | TGCAGTGCGGAGACCGGGACTAGCGGGAGTGTGATAGGGGAGCAGTTCTTC
. | TRBJ1-4 | TRBV30 | . | CAWGDEKLFF | TGTGCCTGGGGGGACGAAAAACTGTTTTTT
TRBD2 | TRBJ2-7 | TRBV6-5 | . | CASSYASGSYEQYF | TGTGCCAGCAGTTACGCTAGCGGGAGCTACGAGCAGTACTTC
TRBD2 | TRBJ2-3 | TRBV29-1 | . | CSVELPAGVPDTQYF | TGCAGCGTTGAACTGCCAGCGGGAGTTCCAGATACGCAGTATTTT
. | TRBJ2-1 | TRBV9 | . | CASSAEVLINEQFF | TGTGCCAGCAGCGCAGAGGTTCTGATCAATGAGCAGTTCTTC
. | TRBJ2-1 | TRBV9 | . | CASSVGGLQNEQFF | TGTGCCAGCAGCGTAGGGGGATTACAAAATGAGCAGTTCTTC
. | TRBJ2-3 | TRBV4-3 | . | CASSQARGNTQYF | TGCGCCAGCAGCCAAGCAAGGGGGAATACGCAGTATTTT
TRBD2 | TRBJ2-2 | TRBV30 | . | CAWSTVAGAGTGELFF | TGTGCCTGGAGCACAGTAGCGGGAGCGGGCACCGGGGAGCTGTTTTTT
TRBD1 | TRBJ2-3 | TRBV15 | . | CATRTGQGTDTQYF | TGTGCCACCAGAACCGGACAGGGCACAGATACGCAGTATTTT
. | TRBJ2-2 | TRBV30 | . | CAWSAYVNTGELFF | TGTGCCTGGAGTGCCTACGTGAACACCGGGGAGCTGTTTTTT
TRBD2 | TRBJ2-3 | TRBV7-9 | . | CASSGHSGRSTDTQYF | TGTGCCAGCAGCGGACATAGCGGGAGAAGCACAGATACGCAGTATTTT
. | TRBJ1-5 | TRBV6-2/TRBV6-3 | . | CASTGGLGQPQHF | TGTGCCAGCACGGGAGGGCTCGGTCAGCCCCAGCATTTT
. | TRBJ1-4 | TRBV2 | . | CASSELGVNEKLFF | TGTGCCAGCAGTGAATTGGGGGTTAATGAAAAACTGTTTTTT
. | TRBJ1-1 | TRBV9 | . | CASSVGTVLNTEAFF | TGTGCCAGCAGCGTAGGGACAGTATTGAACACTGAAGCTTTCTTT
TRBD2 | TRBJ2-7 | TRBV29-1 | . | CSVVTSGRGEQYF | TGCAGCGTTGTAACTAGCGGGAGAGGCGAGCAGTACTTC
TRBD1 | TRBJ1-5 | TRBV20-1 | once | CSARDWAGGWYSNQPQHF | TGCAGTGCTAGAGATTGGGCAGGGGGTTGGTATAGCAATCAGCCCCAGCATTTT
TRBD1 | TRBJ2-1 | TRBV19 | . | CASSAQGGNEQFF | TGTGCCAGTAGCGCACAGGGGGGCAATGAGCAGTTCTTC
. | TRBJ2-7 | TRBV20-1 | . | CSALQGYEQYF | TGCAGTGCTTTACAGGGCTACGAGCAGTACTTC
. | TRBJ2-3 | TRBV12-3/TRBV12-4 | . | CASSFSTRATDTQYF | TGTGCCAGCAGTTTCTCGACTAGAGCAACAGATACGCAGTATTTT
TRBD2 | TRBJ2-7 | TRBV27 | . | CASSATSGAYEQYF | TGTGCCAGCAGTGCGACTAGCGGCGCCTACGAGCAGTACTTC
. | TRBJ1-5 | TRBV2 | once | CASREGNSNQPQHF | TGTGCCAGCAGGGAGGGAAATAGCAATCAGCCCCAGCATTTT
. | TRBJ2-1 | TRBV29-1 | . | CSVLGGANEQFF | TGCAGCGTGTTAGGCGGAGCGAATGAGCAGTTCTTC
. | TRBJ2-5 | TRBV7-2 | . | CASSPDTDQETQYF | TGTGCCAGCAGCCCGGACACAGACCAAGAGACCCAGTACTTC
. | TRBJ2-3 | TRBV24-1 | . | CATSDPDWGTDTQYF | TGTGCCACCAGTGACCCGGACTGGGGCACAGATACGCAGTATTTT
. | TRBJ2-3 | TRBV7-9 | . | CASSSSSGTDTQYF | TGTGCCAGCAGCTCTAGCTCTGGCACAGATACGCAGTATTTT
. | TRBJ1-2 | TRBV9 | . | CASSEKWGEYYGYTF | TGTGCCAGCAGCGAGAAATGGGGCGAGTACTATGGCTACACCTTC
. | TRBJ2-7 | TRBV4-1 | . | CASSQGLLYEQYF | TGCGCCAGCAGCCAAGGACTGCTATACGAGCAGTACTTC
. | TRBJ2-7 | TRBV29-1 | . | CSVEAPRSYEQYF | TGCAGCGTTGAAGCCCCGAGATCCTACGAGCAGTACTTC